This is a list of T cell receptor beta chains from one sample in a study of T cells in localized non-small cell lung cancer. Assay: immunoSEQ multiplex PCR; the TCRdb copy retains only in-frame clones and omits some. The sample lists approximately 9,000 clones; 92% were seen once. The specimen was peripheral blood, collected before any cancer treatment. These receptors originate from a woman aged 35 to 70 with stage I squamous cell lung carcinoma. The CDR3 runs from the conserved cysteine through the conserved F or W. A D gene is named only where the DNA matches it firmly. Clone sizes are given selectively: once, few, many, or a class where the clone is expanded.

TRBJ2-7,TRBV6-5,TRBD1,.,CASSYGTGYSYEQYF,TGTGCCAGCAGCTACGGGACAGGGTACTCCTACGAGCAGTACTTC
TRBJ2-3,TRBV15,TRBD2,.,CATSRAAASGGRGDTQYF,TGTGCCACCAGCAGAGCGGCGGCTAGCGGGGGGCGAGGAGATACGCAGTATTTT
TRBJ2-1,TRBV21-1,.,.,CASSKGQGANEQFF,TGTGCCAGCAGCAAAGGACAGGGGGCAAATGAGCAGTTCTTC
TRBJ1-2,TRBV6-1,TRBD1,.,CASSLTGLGDGYTF,TGTGCCAGCAGTTTGACAGGGCTTGGAGATGGCTACACCTTC
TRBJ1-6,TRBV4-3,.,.,CASSQQQTSPLHF,TGCGCCAGCAGCCAACAACAAACCTCACCCCTCCACTTT
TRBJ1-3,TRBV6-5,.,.,CASRTGPGNTIYF,TGTGCCAGCCGGACGGGGCCTGGAAACACCATATATTTT
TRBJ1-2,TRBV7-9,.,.,CASSLGRDIYGYTF,TGTGCCAGCAGCTTGGGTAGGGACATCTATGGCTACACCTTC
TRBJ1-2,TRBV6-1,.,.,CASSPGRRDGYTF,TGTGCCAGCAGTCCTGGGAGGAGGGATGGCTACACCTTC
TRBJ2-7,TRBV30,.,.,CAWSQAGPGAYEQYF,TGTGCCTGGAGTCAGGCCGGGCCCGGGGCCTACGAGCAGTACTTC
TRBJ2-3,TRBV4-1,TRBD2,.,CASSQGIGLAGDTQYF,TGCGCCAGCAGCCAAGGAATCGGACTAGCGGGGGATACGCAGTATTTT
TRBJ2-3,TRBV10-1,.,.,CASSNSDTQYF,TGCGCCAGTTCCAATTCAGATACGCAGTATTTT
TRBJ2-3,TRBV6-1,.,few,CATSRASGTDTQYF,TGTGCCACCTCCCGGGCTAGCGGCACAGATACGCAGTATTTT
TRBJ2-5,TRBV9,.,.,CASSRSSGVGETQYF,TGTGCCAGCAGCCGTTCCTCAGGGGTGGGGGAGACCCAGTACTTC
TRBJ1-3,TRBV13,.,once,CASSLGRGWSNTIYF,TGTGCCAGCAGCTTAGGTAGGGGCTGGTCGAACACCATATATTTT
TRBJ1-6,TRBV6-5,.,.,CASSTRRTNSPLHF,TGTGCCAGCAGTACAAGACGGACTAATTCACCCCTCCACTTT
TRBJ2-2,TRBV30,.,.,CAWSVVNTGELFF,TGTGCCTGGAGTGTAGTGAACACCGGGGAGCTGTTTTTT
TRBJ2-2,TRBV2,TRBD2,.,CASSDLAGGMGELFF,TGTGCCAGCAGTGACCTAGCGGGGGGGATGGGGGAGCTGTTTTTT
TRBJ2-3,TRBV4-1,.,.,CASSRIGSAITDTQYF,TGCGCCAGCAGTCGTATAGGGAGTGCCATCACAGATACGCAGTATTTT
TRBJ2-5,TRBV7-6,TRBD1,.,CASSPRTGSGQETQYF,TGTGCCAGCAGCCCGAGGACAGGATCGGGGCAAGAGACCCAGTACTTC
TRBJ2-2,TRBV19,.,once,CASIPGTHNVAGELFF,TGTGCCAGTATTCCCGGGACTCATAATGTCGCCGGGGAGCTGTTTTTT
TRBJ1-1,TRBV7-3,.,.,CASSLTVGTEAFF,TGTGCCAGCAGCTTAACGGTAGGCACTGAAGCTTTCTTT
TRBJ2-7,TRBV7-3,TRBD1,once,CASGPGTGTYEQYF,TGTGCCAGCGGACCCGGGACAGGGACCTACGAGCAGTACTTC
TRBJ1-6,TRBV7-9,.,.,CASSLALGRNSPLHF,TGTGCCAGCAGCTTGGCGCTAGGGCGGAATTCACCCCTCCACTTT
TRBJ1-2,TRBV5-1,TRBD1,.,CASSEGDRVQNYGYTF,TGCGCCAGCAGCGAAGGTGACAGGGTTCAGAACTATGGCTACACCTTC
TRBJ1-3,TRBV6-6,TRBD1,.,CASSSLGQTGNTIYF,TGTGCCAGCAGTTCCCTGGGACAGACTGGAAACACCATATATTTT
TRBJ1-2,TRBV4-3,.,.,CASSQDARESPNYGYTF,TGCGCCAGCAGCCAAGATGCACGGGAATCCCCTAACTATGGCTACACCTTC
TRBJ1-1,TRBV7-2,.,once,CASSPNTKGEAFF,TGTGCCAGCAGCCCAAATACCAAGGGGGAAGCTTTCTTT
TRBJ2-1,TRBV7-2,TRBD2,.,CASSSLAGGPYNEQFF,TGTGCCAGCAGCTCCCTAGCGGGGGGACCCTACAATGAGCAGTTCTTC
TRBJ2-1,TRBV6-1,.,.,CASSETGPLLGPYNEQFF,TGTGCCAGCAGTGAAACGGGACCCCTCTTGGGCCCCTACAATGAGCAGTTCTTC
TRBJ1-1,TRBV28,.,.,CASSTGFGTEAFF,TGTGCCAGCAGTACTGGGTTCGGCACTGAAGCTTTCTTT
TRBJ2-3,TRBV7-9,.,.,CASSPLGLGGSDTQYF,TGTGCCAGCAGCCCCCTGGGGCTTGGAGGGTCAGATACGCAGTATTTT
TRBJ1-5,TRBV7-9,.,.,CASSLNSLQPQHF,TGTGCCAGCAGCTTAAATTCTCTTCAGCCCCAGCATTTT
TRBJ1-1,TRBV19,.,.,CASSQSKGTEAFF,TGTGCCAGTAGTCAGTCGAAAGGGACTGAAGCTTTCTTT
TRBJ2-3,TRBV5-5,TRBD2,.,CASSKLAGAGTDTQYF,TGTGCCAGCAGCAAACTAGCGGGGGCAGGCACAGATACGCAGTATTTT
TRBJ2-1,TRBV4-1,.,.,CASSQGGGIYNEQFF,TGCGCCAGCAGCCAAGGCGGGGGCATCTACAATGAGCAGTTCTTC
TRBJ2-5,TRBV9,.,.,CASSDPGETQYF,TGTGCCAGCAGCGACCCTGGGGAGACCCAGTACTTC
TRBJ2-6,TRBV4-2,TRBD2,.,CASSQTSGYNSGANVLTF,TGTGCCAGCAGCCAGACTAGCGGGTATAACTCTGGGGCCAACGTCCTGACTTTC
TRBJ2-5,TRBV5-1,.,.,CASSLGWGRRQETQYF,TGCGCCAGCAGCTTGGGGTGGGGGAGGCGACAAGAGACCCAGTACTTC